The T cell receptor (beta chain) under discussion was sequenced for a study of cytomegalovirus exposure and HLA in healthy donors. Whole-study context: HLA-typed donors were the source of approximately 80 million unique TCRs held in an early data release. Findings and caveats of the study: Many donors shared some public TCRs, even though most TCR sequences were rare. In vitro assays verified that three CMV-associated chains recognized CMV antigens specifically.

With 7 bases clipped from V and 8 bases from J, the junction kept 9 bases outside the gene matches. The length of the CDR3 is 13 residues. Per the germline V gene, CDR1 is MNHNY and CDR2 is SVGAGI (reference sequence). PCR was performed using 60 Vbeta and 13 Jbeta primers. The assay was immunoSEQ multiplex PCR, and TCRdb's table has in-frame clones only and misses some. The sample holds roughly 110,000 clones, 60% to 80% seen once. With respect to this clone: The antigen remains unidentified.

It was healthy bone marrow donors who served as donors. The material sequenced was PBMCs. The chain uses TRBV6-6 and TRBJ1-2; 8 positions match TRBD1. The sequence derives from a man aged 18 to 30 in good health and CMV-seropositive. This chain's CDR3 is CASTRQGIKGYTF. The CDR3 DNA sequence: TGTGCCAGCACCCGACAGGGGATAAAGGGCTACACCTTC.